The 4 T cell receptor beta chains in this list originate from one sample, sequenced in a study of PD-L1 blockade in urothelial cancer. Profiling relied on immunoSEQ multiplex PCR, and the TCRdb table lists in-frame clones only, not all of them. The sample consists of approximately 90,000 clones, 90% of them appearing once. The time point was: pretreatment peripheral blood. Sequenced here: PBMCs, sampled around atezolizumab (anti-PD-L1) treatment. The origin of the receptors is a man between 60 and 70 years old with urothelial cancer.

The chain carries TRBV7-9 and TRBJ2-3, with 8 bases identical to TRBD1. This CDR3 region has 17 residues. Germline V gene data show CDR1 as SEHNR and CDR2 as FQNEAQ (reference sequence). The junction had 11 bases not matched to a gene; V was cut back by 6 bases and J by 0 bases. The CDR3, as DNA: TGTGCCAGCAGATCGAAACAGGGGGGCGTTAGCACAGATACGCAGTATTTT. This codes for CASRSKQGGVSTDTQYF. Drawing the rest from reference TRBV7-9 and TRBJ2-3, the complete variable domain is DTGVSQNPRHKITKRGQNVTFRCDPISEHNRLYWYRQTLGQGPEFLTYFQNEAQLEKSRLLSDRFSAERPKGSFSTLEIQRTEQGDSAMYLCASRSKQGGVSTDTQYFGPGTRLTVL.

This CDR3 reads CASSSNTDTQYF. The CDR3 DNA follows: TGCGCCAGCAGCTCCAACACAGATACGCAGTATTTT. V is TRBV5-1 and J is TRBJ2-3; no clear D. V lost 3 bases and J lost 2, with 4 bases in between. This CDR3 has 12 residues. Germline CDR1 SGHRS, CDR2 YFSETQ. The whole variable domain, filled in from reference TRBV5-1 and TRBJ2-3, reads KAGVTQTPRYLIKTRGQQVTLSCSPISGHRSVSWYQQTPGQGLQFLFEYFSETQRNKGNFPGRFSGRQFSNSRSEMNVSTLELGDSALYLCASSSNTDTQYFGPGTRLTVL.

V gene TRBV5-1 combines with J gene TRBJ2-3; 8 bases match TRBD2. Trimming cost V 0 bases and J 1 base; bases outside gene matches: 7. CDR3 length: 17 amino acids. Looked up from germline, CDR1 is SGHRS and CDR2 is YFSETQ. CDR3 in amino acids: CASSLAAAGVGTDTQYF. Here the CDR3 DNA reads TGCGCCAGCAGCTTGGCCGCAGCGGGAGTGGGCACAGATACGCAGTATTTT. Complete variable domain (other parts from reference TRBV5-1 and TRBJ2-3): KAGVTQTPRYLIKTRGQQVTLSCSPISGHRSVSWYQQTPGQGLQFLFEYFSETQRNKGNFPGRFSGRQFSNSRSEMNVSTLELGDSALYLCASSLAAAGVGTDTQYFGPGTRLTVL.

The chain links TRBV7-6 to TRBJ2-7; D may be TRBD1 (6 bases). From germline, CDR1 is SGHVS and CDR2 FNYEAQ. Trimming stripped 5 bases from V and 2 bases from J, with 13 bases between. The CDR3 is 14 amino acids. The CDR3 DNA is TGTGCCAGCAGCCAGGGACACCTACCCTACGAGCAGTACTTC. Translating gives CASSQGHLPYEQYF.